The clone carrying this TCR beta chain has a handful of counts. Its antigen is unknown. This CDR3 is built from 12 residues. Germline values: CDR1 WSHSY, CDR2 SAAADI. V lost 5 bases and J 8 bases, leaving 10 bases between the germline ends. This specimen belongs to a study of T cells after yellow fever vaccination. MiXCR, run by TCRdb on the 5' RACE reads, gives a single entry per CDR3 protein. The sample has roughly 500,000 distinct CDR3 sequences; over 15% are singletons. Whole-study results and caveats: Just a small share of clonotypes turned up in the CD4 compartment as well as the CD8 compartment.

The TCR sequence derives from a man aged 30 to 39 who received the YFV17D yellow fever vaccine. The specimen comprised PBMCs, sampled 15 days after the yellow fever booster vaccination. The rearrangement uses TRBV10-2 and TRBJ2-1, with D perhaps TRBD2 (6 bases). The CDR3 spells CASSPEGYEQFF. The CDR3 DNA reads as TGCGCCAGCAGTCCGGAGGGGTATGAGCAGTTCTTC.